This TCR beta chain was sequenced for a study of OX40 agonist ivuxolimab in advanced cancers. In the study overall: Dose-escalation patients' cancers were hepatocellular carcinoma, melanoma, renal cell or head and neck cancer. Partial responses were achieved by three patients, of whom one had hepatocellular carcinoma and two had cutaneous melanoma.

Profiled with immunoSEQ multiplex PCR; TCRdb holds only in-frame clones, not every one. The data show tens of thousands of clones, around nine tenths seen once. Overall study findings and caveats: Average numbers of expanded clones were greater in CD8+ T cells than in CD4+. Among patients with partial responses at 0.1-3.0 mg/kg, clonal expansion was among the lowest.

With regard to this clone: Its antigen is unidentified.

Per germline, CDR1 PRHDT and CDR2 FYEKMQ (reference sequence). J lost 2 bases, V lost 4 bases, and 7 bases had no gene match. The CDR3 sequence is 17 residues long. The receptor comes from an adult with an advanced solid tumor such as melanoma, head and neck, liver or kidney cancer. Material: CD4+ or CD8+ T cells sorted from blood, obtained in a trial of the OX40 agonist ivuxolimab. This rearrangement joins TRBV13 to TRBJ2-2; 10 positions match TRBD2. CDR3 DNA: TGTGCCAGCAGCTCAAGAGCTAGCGGGAGAAACACCGGGGAGCTGTTTTTT. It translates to CASSSRASGRNTGELFF.